This passage covers 27 T cell receptor beta chains from one sample sequenced in a study of blood T cell repertoires in COVID-19. The data were produced by immunoSEQ multiplex PCR, yet TCRdb's version contains in-frame clones alone and is incomplete. The sample comprises a few hundred thousand clones, 70% to 90% of which are singletons, and roughly 2% rests with the top ten. Sequencing input: PBMCs or T cells enriched from blood (not recorded which). These TCRs come from a man aged 25 to 40 who had recovered from COVID-19.

This sequence joins TRBV29-1 and TRBJ1-1, with D perhaps TRBD1 (6 bases). V lost 6 bases, J lost 7 bases, and 12 bases lay in between. Germline CDR1 reads SQVTM; CDR2 reads ANQGSEA. This CDR3 is built from 11 residues. Here the CDR3 DNA reads TGCAGCGTACGGGGGGCGGGTGAAGCTTTCTTT. Its translation is CSVRGAGEAFF.

J is TRBJ2-5 and V is TRBV5-5; 10 nucleotides match TRBD2. The germline gives CDR1 SGHKS, CDR2 YYEKEE (reference sequence). This CDR3 is 14 amino acids long. V shed 2 bases and J 5 bases; nucleotides not matched to a gene: 3. CDR3 sequence: CASSFSAGGETQYF. Written as DNA, the CDR3 is TGTGCCAGCAGCTTTTCAGCGGGGGGGGAGACCCAGTACTTC. Using reference TRBV5-5 and TRBJ2-5 for the parts outside the CDR3, the full variable domain is DAGVTQSPTHLIKTRGQQVTLRCSPISGHKSVSWYQQVLGQGPQFIFQYYEKEERGRGNFPDRFSARQFPNYSSELNVNALLLGDSALYLCASSFSAGGETQYFGPGTRLLVL.

This chain joins TRBV30 and TRBJ1-2, with a weak D call TRBD1 (6 bases). This CDR3 has 10 residues. Germline CDR1 is GTSNPN and CDR2 is SVGIG (reference sequence). V lost 5 bases and J lost 8, with 9 bases in between. CDR3 protein: CAWYREGYTF. The CDR3 DNA sequence: TGTGCCTGGTACAGGGAAGGCTACACCTTC.

The V call is TRBV14, the J call TRBJ2-1; D unresolved. This CDR3 has 13 amino acids. V gave up 2 bases and J gave up 0 bases, with 2 bases separating them. Germline assignment: CDR1 SGHDN and CDR2 FVKESK. For the CDR3, the DNA is TGTGCCAGCAGCCAATACTCCTACAATGAGCAGTTCTTC. Protein product: CASSQYSYNEQFF.

The chain has TRBV19 and TRBJ1-2, with D possibly matching TRBD1 (6 bases). The CDR3 loop spans 14 amino acids. V shed 4 bases and J shed 2 bases, with 11 bases lying between them. Germline CDR1 LNHDA, CDR2 SQIVND (reference sequence). The DNA of the CDR3 is TGTGCCAGTAGTAGGACAGAAAGGAACTATGGCTACACCTTC. Its translation is CASSRTERNYGYTF.

The CDR3 bases are TGCGCCAGCATTCAGACAGGGGCGGGAGCAGATACGCAGTATTTT. Amino acid sequence: CASIQTGAGADTQYF. The chain employs TRBV5-1 and TRBJ2-3, with a tentative D call TRBD1 (8 bases). The CDR3 runs to 15 residues. V dropped 6 bases and J dropped 4 bases, with 18 bases sitting between them. Germline CDR1 SGHRS, CDR2 YFSETQ.

The chain is built from TRBV5-1 and TRBJ2-1; 9 bases agree with TRBD2. This CDR3 contains 15 residues. CDR1 and CDR2 (germline): SGHRS, YFSETQ. V dropped 1 base and J dropped 6; count of bases not matched to a gene: 5. CDR3 in DNA: TGCGCCAGCAGCTTGCAGCTAGCGGGGTTCAATGAGCAGTTCTTC. Its translation is CASSLQLAGFNEQFF.

The chain employs TRBV4-1 and TRBJ1-6; the D gene is possibly TRBD1 (5 bases). V lost 3 bases, J lost 7 bases, and 13 bases lay in between. This CDR3 has 15 residues. The germline V gene has CDR1 MGHRA and CDR2 YSYEKL. CDR3 nucleotide sequence: TGCGCCAGCAGCCACCTAGGACATTCGAATTCACCCCTCCACTTT. This codes for CASSHLGHSNSPLHF.

The chain uses TRBV24-1 and TRBJ2-1; D is possibly TRBD1 (6 bases). V was cut by 1 base and J by 7 bases, with 10 bases left in between. CDR1 is KGHDR and CDR2 is SFDVKD in the germline V gene. This CDR3 is 14 amino acids long. The CDR3 bases are TGTGCCACCAGTGATTTAGGGGGATTTAATGAGCAGTTCTTC. It encodes CATSDLGGFNEQFF.

The gene calls are TRBV5-1 and TRBJ1-1; D is uncertain. Germline V gene sequence: CDR1 SGHRS, CDR2 YFSETQ. The CDR3 contains 14 residues. The ends were cut back, 4 bases at V and 4 bases at J, with 14 bases in the middle. This chain's CDR3 is CASSNEPGFTEAFF. The DNA of the CDR3 is TGCGCCAGCAGCAACGAACCGGGATTCACTGAAGCTTTCTTT.

The chain links TRBV18 to TRBJ2-1, with 12 nucleotides matching TRBD1. After removal of 6 bases from V and 4 bases from J, the junction contained 4 bases not matched to a gene. The germline CDR1 and CDR2 sequences are KGHSH and LQKENI. This CDR3 is built from 15 residues. CDR3 coding DNA: TGTGCCAGCTCGACGGGACAGGGGGCTTACAATGAGCAGTTCTTC. Protein: CASSTGQGAYNEQFF.

This clone came up once. V and J are TRBV5-4 and TRBJ2-1; 9 bases fit TRBD2. Germline V gives CDR1 SGHNT, CDR2 YYREEE (reference sequence). J gave up 9 bases and V 4 bases, and 14 bases lay outside the gene matches. This CDR3 spans 16 amino acids. CDR3 in amino acids: CASSGIRGGGLGEQFF. For the CDR3, the DNA is TGTGCCAGCAGCGGCATTCGCGGGGGGGGCCTGGGTGAGCAGTTCTTC.

This chain joins TRBV12-3 or TRBV12-4 and TRBJ1-1; perhaps TRBD1 as D (6 bases). The CDR3 consists of 13 residues. The V and J ends lost 7 bases and 2 bases respectively, with 11 bases between them. CDR3 sequence (DNA): TGTGCCAGCACCATGACAGGTAACACTGAAGCTTTCTTT. It encodes CASTMTGNTEAFF.

The chain uses TRBV29-1 and TRBJ1-2; D gene uncertain. The CDR3 has 11 amino acids. Trimming cost V 7 bases and J 8 bases, with 14 bases left between them. Germline V lookup: CDR1 SQVTM, CDR2 ANQGSEA. CDR3 protein: CSAMEGYGYTF. The CDR3 coding sequence is TGCAGCGCTATGGAGGGATACGGCTACACCTTC. Together with reference TRBV29-1 and TRBJ1-2, the CDR3 gives the full variable domain: SAVISQKPSRDICQRGTSLTIQCQVDSQVTMMFWYRQQPGQSLTLIATANQGSEATYESGFVIDKFPISRPNLTFSTLTVSNMSPEDSSIYLCSAMEGYGYTFGSGTRLTVV.

The chain joins TRBV12-3 or TRBV12-4 to TRBJ1-1; D not resolved. CDR3 length: 13 amino acids. V was cut by 7 bases and J by 0 bases, with 9 bases left in between. The DNA of the CDR3 is TGTGCCAGCAATGTAAACATGAACACTGAAGCTTTCTTT. This sequence encodes CASNVNMNTEAFF.

This chain uses TRBV4-1 with TRBJ2-3; the D is unclear. Looked up from germline, CDR1 is MGHRA and CDR2 is YSYEKL. Trimming left V 6 bases short and J 3 bases short, with 7 bases between. This CDR3 is built from 12 residues. The CDR3 DNA reads as TGCGCCAGCAGTACAACAACAGATACGCAGTATTTT. Its translation is CASSTTTDTQYF.

The chain carries TRBV9 and TRBJ2-3, with 9 bases aligning to TRBD1. V trimming: 7 bases; J trimming: 4 bases; junction bases outside the gene matches: 22. The CDR3 sequence is 19 residues long. Germline V gene sequence: CDR1 SGDLS, CDR2 YYNGEE. The CDR3 sequence is CASSTSPGTGTIGSDTQYF. In DNA form, the CDR3 reads TGTGCCAGCTCTACCAGCCCCGGGACAGGGACGATTGGATCAGATACGCAGTATTTT.

CDR3 sequence (DNA): TGTGCCAGCAGCCCTGACAGGGTCAATTCACCCCTCCACTTT. Protein product: CASSPDRVNSPLHF. V usage is TRBV7-2 and J usage is TRBJ1-6; TRBD1 agrees at 7 bases. CDR1 SGHTA and CDR2 FQGNSA come from the germline V gene. J lost 7 bases, V lost 5 bases, and 5 bases had no gene match. This CDR3 contains 14 residues.

The CDR3, as DNA: TGCGCCAGCAGCTTGGGTGGACAGCTTAACTATGGCTACACCTTC. Amino acids: CASSLGGQLNYGYTF. The V call is TRBV5-1, the J call TRBJ1-2; D might be TRBD1 (6 bases). The CDR3 spans 15 residues. CDR1 and CDR2 (germline): SGHRS, YFSETQ. V shed 0 bases and J shed 1 base, with 10 bases lying between them.

The chain uses TRBV6-2 or TRBV6-3 and TRBJ1-4; D gene uncertain. The CDR3 has 15 residues. In germline, CDR1 is MNHEY, CDR2 SVGEGT. The ends were cut back, 2 bases at V and 7 bases at J, with 14 bases in the middle. CDR3 region: CASSYPRTGFEKLFF. The CDR3 DNA is TGTGCCAGCAGTTACCCCCGGACGGGGTTTGAAAAACTGTTTTTT.

V usage is TRBV4-1 and J usage is TRBJ2-5, with 13 bases matching TRBD2. Per germline, CDR1 MGHRA and CDR2 YSYEKL. The CDR3 consists of 16 residues. Trimming cost V 4 bases and J 6 bases; bases outside gene matches: 8. Here the CDR3 reads CASSRTSGGGKKTQYF. DNA of the CDR3: TGCGCCAGCAGCCGAACTAGCGGGGGGGGCAAGAAGACCCAGTACTTC.

This clone came up a few times. The rearrangement links TRBV9 to TRBJ2-3, with D uncertain. There are 14 residues in the CDR3. Germline V gene data show CDR1 as SGDLS and CDR2 as YYNGEE. V lost 0 bases and J lost 0, with 5 bases in between. For the CDR3, the DNA is TGTGCCAGCAGCGTAGCCGGGAGCACAGATACGCAGTATTTT. Translated, it gives CASSVAGSTDTQYF.

This clone has a single count. The chain couples TRBV7-8 to TRBJ2-7; possibly TRBD1 for D (5 bases). Germline V gene lookup returns CDR1 SGHVS and CDR2 FQNEAQ. V lost 1 base and J lost 2, with 9 bases in between. This CDR3 has 14 residues. The CDR3 region has the DNA TGTGCCAGCAGCTTAGGGCCAGGGACCTACGAGCAGTACTTC. Amino acid sequence: CASSLGPGTYEQYF.

V and J are TRBV7-2 and TRBJ2-5, with D perhaps TRBD2 (7 bases). V lost 8 bases and J lost 2, with 15 bases in between. The CDR3 spans 14 residues. From germline, CDR1 is SGHTA and CDR2 FQGNSA. The CDR3 region is CASGPRGGQETQYF. CDR3 bases: TGTGCCAGCGGGCCGAGGGGGGGGCAAGAGACCCAGTACTTC.

This clone was counted once. The chain employs TRBV9 and TRBJ1-1; no firm D call. Trimming shortened V by 0 bases and J by 7 bases, and 7 bases separated the two germline ends. Germline V gene sequence: CDR1 SGDLS, CDR2 YYNGEE. The CDR3 spans 12 residues. CDR3 residues: CASSVGEGEAFF. CDR3 in DNA: TGTGCCAGCAGCGTAGGCGAGGGTGAAGCTTTCTTT.

The chain uses TRBV5-1 and TRBJ2-2, with D perhaps TRBD1 (6 bases). The CDR3 length is 14 residues. Trimming removed 4 bases at V and 5 bases at J, with 12 bases between. The germline CDR1 and CDR2 sequences are SGHRS and YFSETQ. CDR3 DNA sequence: TGCGCCAGCAGCCGTAACAGGGAAACCGGGGAGCTGTTTTTT. Encoded protein: CASSRNRETGELFF.

J is TRBJ2-3 and V is TRBV24-1; TRBD2 aligns across 9 bases. Germline V CDR1 and CDR2: KGHDR, SFDVKD. Trimming at V came to 3 bases and at J to 1 base, leaving 4 bases not matched to a gene. The CDR3 is 16 residues long. CDR3 in amino acids: CATSDSGGFGTDTQYF. In DNA, the CDR3 is TGTGCCACCAGTGATAGCGGGGGGTTTGGCACAGATACGCAGTATTTT.